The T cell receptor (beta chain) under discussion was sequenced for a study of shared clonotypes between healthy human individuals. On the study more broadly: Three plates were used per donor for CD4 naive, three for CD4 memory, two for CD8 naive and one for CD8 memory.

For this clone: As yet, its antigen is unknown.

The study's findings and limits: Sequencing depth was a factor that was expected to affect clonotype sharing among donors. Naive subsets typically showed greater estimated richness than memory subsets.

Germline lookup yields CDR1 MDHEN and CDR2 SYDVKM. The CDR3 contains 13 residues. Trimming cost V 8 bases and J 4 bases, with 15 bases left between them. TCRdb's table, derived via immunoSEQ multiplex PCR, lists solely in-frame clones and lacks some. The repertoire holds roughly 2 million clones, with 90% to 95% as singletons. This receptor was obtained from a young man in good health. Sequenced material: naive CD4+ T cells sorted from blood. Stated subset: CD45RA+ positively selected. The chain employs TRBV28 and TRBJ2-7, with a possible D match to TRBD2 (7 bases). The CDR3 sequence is CASHEGGSYEQYF. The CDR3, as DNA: TGTGCCAGCCATGAGGGGGGGAGTTACGAGCAGTACTTC.